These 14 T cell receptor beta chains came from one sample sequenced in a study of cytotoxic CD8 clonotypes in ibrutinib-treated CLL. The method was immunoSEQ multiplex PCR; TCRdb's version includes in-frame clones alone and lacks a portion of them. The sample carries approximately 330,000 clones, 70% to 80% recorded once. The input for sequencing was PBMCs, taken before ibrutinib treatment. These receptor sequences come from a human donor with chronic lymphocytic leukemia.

The CDR3 DNA reads as TGTGCCAGTAGTATTAAAGGCTACGAGCAGTACTTC. It codes for CASSIKGYEQYF. The chain employs TRBV19 and TRBJ2-7; no clear D. Germline loops: CDR1 LNHDA, CDR2 SQIVND (reference sequence). V was shortened by 3 bases and J by 3 bases, with 6 bases between the two germline ends. The CDR3 runs to 12 residues.

DNA for the CDR3: TGTGCCAGCTCACTCTCCGGGCCGTATAGCAATCAGCCCCAGCATTTT. It specifies CASSLSGPYSNQPQHF. The chain combines TRBV18 with TRBJ1-5; D not resolved. CDR3 size: 16 residues. The germline gives CDR1 KGHSH, CDR2 LQKENI. V was trimmed by 4 bases and J by 0 bases, leaving 13 bases between them.

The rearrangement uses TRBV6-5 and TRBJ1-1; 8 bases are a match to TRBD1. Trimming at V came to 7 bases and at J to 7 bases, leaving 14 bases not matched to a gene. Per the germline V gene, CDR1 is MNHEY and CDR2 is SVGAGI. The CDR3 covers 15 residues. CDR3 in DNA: TGTGCCAGCACCCCACCCCCAGGGGGCCAGAGTGAAGCTTTCTTT. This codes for CASTPPPGGQSEAFF.

CDR3 amino acids: CAWSVLAGGYNEQFF. For the CDR3, the DNA is TGTGCCTGGAGTGTACTAGCGGGAGGGTACAATGAGCAGTTCTTC. The chain combines TRBV30 with TRBJ2-1; 13 bases agree with TRBD2. Germline lookup yields CDR1 GTSNPN and CDR2 SVGIG (reference sequence). The CDR3 sequence is 15 residues long. The V segment lost 0 bases and the J segment 4 bases; nucleotides outside the gene matches: 0.

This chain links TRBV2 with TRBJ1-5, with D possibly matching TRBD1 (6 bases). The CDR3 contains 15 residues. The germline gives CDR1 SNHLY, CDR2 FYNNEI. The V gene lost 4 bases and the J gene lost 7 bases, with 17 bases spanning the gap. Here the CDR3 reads CASSARGLIGQPQHF. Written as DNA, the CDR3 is TGTGCCAGCAGTGCCAGGGGTCTAATCGGCCAGCCCCAGCATTTT.

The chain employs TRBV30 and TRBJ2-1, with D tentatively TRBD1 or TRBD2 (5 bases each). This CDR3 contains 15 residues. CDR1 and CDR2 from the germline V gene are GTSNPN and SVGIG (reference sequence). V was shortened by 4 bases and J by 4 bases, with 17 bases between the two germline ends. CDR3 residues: CAWTAQGRDYNEQFF. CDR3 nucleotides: TGTGCCTGGACCGCTCAGGGACGGGATTACAATGAGCAGTTCTTC.

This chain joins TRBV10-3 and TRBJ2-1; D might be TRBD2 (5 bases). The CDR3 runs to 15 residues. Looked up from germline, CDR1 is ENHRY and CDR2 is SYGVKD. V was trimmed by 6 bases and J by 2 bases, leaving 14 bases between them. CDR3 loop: CAISSLDGTYNEQFF. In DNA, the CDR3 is TGTGCCATCAGCTCACTAGATGGGACCTACAATGAGCAGTTCTTC.

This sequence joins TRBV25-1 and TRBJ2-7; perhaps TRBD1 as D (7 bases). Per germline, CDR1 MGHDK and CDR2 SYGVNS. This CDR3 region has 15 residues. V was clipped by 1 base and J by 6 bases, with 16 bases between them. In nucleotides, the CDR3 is TGTGCCAGCAGTGAATTCAGGGGGGACCCTGTCGAGCAGTACTTC. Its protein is CASSEFRGDPVEQYF.

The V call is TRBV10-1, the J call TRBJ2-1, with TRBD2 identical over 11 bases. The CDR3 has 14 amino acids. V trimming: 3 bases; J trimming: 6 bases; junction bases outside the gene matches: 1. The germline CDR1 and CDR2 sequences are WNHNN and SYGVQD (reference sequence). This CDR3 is CASSDSGRANEQFF. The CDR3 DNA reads TGCGCCAGCAGTGATAGCGGGAGGGCCAATGAGCAGTTCTTC.

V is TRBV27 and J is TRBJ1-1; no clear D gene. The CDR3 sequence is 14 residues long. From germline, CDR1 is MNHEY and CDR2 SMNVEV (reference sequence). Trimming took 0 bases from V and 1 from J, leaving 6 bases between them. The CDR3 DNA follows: TGTGCCAGCAGTTTATCGGCGGGGAACACTGAAGCTTTCTTT. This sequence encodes CASSLSAGNTEAFF.

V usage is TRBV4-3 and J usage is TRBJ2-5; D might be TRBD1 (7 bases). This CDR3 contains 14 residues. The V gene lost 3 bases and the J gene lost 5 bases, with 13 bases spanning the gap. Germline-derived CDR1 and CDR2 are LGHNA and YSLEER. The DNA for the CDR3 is TGCGCCAGCAGCCAGTTTTCAGGGGGGGAGACCCAGTACTTC. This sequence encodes CASSQFSGGETQYF.

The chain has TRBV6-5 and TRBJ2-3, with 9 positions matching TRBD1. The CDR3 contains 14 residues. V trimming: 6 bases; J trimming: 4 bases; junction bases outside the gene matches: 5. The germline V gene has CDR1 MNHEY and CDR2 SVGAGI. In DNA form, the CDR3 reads TGTGCCAGCAGGAGGACAGGGGTTTCAGATACGCAGTATTTT. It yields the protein CASRRTGVSDTQYF.

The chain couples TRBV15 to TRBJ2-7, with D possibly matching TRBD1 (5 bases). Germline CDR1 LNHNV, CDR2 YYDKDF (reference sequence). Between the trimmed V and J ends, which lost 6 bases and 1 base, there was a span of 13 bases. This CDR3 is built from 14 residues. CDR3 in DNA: TGTGCCACCAGAAGCAGACAGAATTCCTACGAGCAGTACTTC. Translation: CATRSRQNSYEQYF.

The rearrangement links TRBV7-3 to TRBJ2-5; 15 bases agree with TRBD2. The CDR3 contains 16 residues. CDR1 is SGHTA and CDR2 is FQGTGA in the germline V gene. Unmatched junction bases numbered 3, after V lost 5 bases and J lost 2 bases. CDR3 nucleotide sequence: TGTGCCAGCAGCCCGGGACTAGCGGGAGGACAAGAGACCCAGTACTTC. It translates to CASSPGLAGGQETQYF.